The next 15 T cell receptor beta chains were all read from a single sample in a study of identifying expanded T cells in peripheral blood. TCRdb keeps only in-frame clones here, not all; method: immunoSEQ multiplex PCR. Of approximately 86,000 clones listed, 70% to 90% are singletons. Sequenced input: blood. Receptors originate from a person aged 18 to 69 in good health.

As DNA, the CDR3 is TGTGCCAGCAGTTCAGGCTATACGGGGCGGGACAGGGGGCGAGGGGAGTACACCTTC. This codes for CASSSGYTGRDRGRGEYTF. The rearrangement links TRBV27 to TRBJ1-2; 12 bases are shared with TRBD1. Looked up from germline, CDR1 is MNHEY and CDR2 is SMNVEV (reference sequence). CDR3 length: 19 residues. Trimming cost V 4 bases and J 11 bases; bases outside gene matches: 23.

The V and J genes are TRBV9 and TRBJ2-5; D call uncertain. CDR1 is SGDLS and CDR2 is YYNGEE in the germline V gene. The CDR3 runs 13 residues. Between the trimmed V and J ends, which lost 2 bases and 5 bases, there was a span of 10 bases. The CDR3 loop is CASSVRVGETQYF. CDR3 DNA sequence: TGTGCCAGCAGCGTTAGGGTGGGGGAGACCCAGTACTTC.

The chain recombines TRBV6-1 with TRBJ1-2; a weak D match, TRBD1 (6 bases). Trimming removed 4 bases at V and 4 bases at J, with 10 bases between. Germline CDR1 reads MNHNS; CDR2 reads SASEGT. The CDR3 sequence is 13 residues long. The CDR3 loop reads CASSGGTPYGYTF. In DNA, the CDR3 is TGTGCCAGCAGTGGCGGGACACCCTATGGCTACACCTTC.

The chain has TRBV7-8 and TRBJ1-3, with TRBD1 matching 7 bases. Germline V gene sequence: CDR1 SGHVS, CDR2 FQNEAQ. J gave up 0 bases and V 5 bases, and 7 bases lay outside the gene matches. The CDR3 covers 16 residues. The CDR3 DNA follows: TGTGCCAGCAGCGGACGACAGGGCATCTCTGGAAACACCATATATTTT. It is translated as CASSGRQGISGNTIYF.

This chain uses TRBV11-2 with TRBJ2-1, with 9 positions matching TRBD1. Germline CDR1 reads SGHAT; CDR2 reads FQNNGV. This CDR3 is 15 amino acids long. With 4 bases clipped from V and 8 bases from J, the junction kept 9 bases outside the gene matches. The CDR3 region is CASSSGGTGTDEQFF. CDR3 coding DNA: TGTGCCAGCAGCTCCGGCGGGACAGGGACGGATGAGCAGTTCTTC.

The chain has TRBV6-5 and TRBJ1-1; 7 nucleotides agree with TRBD1. This CDR3 region has 14 residues. In germline, CDR1 is MNHEY, CDR2 SVGAGI. Germline trimming cut 2 bases from V and 4 bases from J; bases unmatched to any gene: 4. This chain's CDR3 is CASSYPGQITEAFF. The CDR3 nucleotides are TGTGCCAGCAGTTACCCGGGACAGATCACTGAAGCTTTCTTT.

The chain has TRBV18 and TRBJ1-6; D is perhaps TRBD1 (5 bases). The CDR3 length is 15 residues. V dropped 3 bases and J dropped 6 bases, with 12 bases sitting between them. Per germline, CDR1 KGHSH and CDR2 LQKENI. CDR3 loop: CASSPAGRFNSPLHF. The CDR3 DNA is TGTGCCAGCTCACCCGCGGGACGCTTTAATTCACCCCTCCACTTT.

This rearrangement joins TRBV5-1 to TRBJ2-5, with 11 bases fitting TRBD1. J was trimmed by 4 bases and V by 1 base; bases with no gene match: 3. This CDR3 is built from 15 residues. Per germline, CDR1 SGHRS and CDR2 YFSETQ. In nucleotides, the CDR3 is TGCGCCAGCAGCTTGTGGACAGGGGGCCGAGAGACCCAGTACTTC. As protein: CASSLWTGGRETQYF.

The chain employs TRBV30 and TRBJ1-2; perhaps TRBD1 as D (6 bases). This CDR3 is 17 amino acids long. The germline V gene has CDR1 GTSNPN and CDR2 SVGIG (reference sequence). Trimming took off 2 bases at V and 0 bases at J, with 19 bases between the two ends. In DNA form, the CDR3 reads TGTGCCTGGAGTCATGGGGTGGGGCAGGGGACTAACTATGGCTACACCTTC. Translation gives CAWSHGVGQGTNYGYTF.

CDR3 region: CASSQVGRGSYNEQFF. The CDR3 coding sequence is TGCGCCAGCAGCCAAGTTGGGCGGGGCTCCTACAATGAGCAGTTCTTC. This chain links TRBV4-1 with TRBJ2-1; TRBD2 might be the D (6 bases). Per germline, CDR1 MGHRA and CDR2 YSYEKL. Trimming stripped 1 base from V and 0 bases from J, with 10 bases between. The CDR3 spans 16 residues.

In regard to this clone: The same CDR3 also results from other DNA sequences found in this sample. CDR3: CASSLGGRGMNTEAFF. The CDR3, as DNA: TGTGCCAGCAGCTTAGGGGGCAGGGGAATGAACACTGAAGCTTTCTTT. The chain has TRBV7-9 and TRBJ1-1, with a weak D call TRBD1 (6 bases). V was pared by 1 base and J by 0 bases, with 12 bases between. There are 16 residues in the CDR3. The germline gives CDR1 SEHNR, CDR2 FQNEAQ (reference sequence).

The rearrangement uses TRBV7-9 and TRBJ1-5; a possible D gene is TRBD1 (5 bases). V was shortened by 3 bases and J by 9 bases, with 15 bases between the two germline ends. The CDR3 sequence is 14 residues long. The V gene's germline CDR1 is SEHNR and CDR2 FQNEAQ (reference sequence). The CDR3 nucleotides are TGTGCCAGCAGCTTGGGGCGGGGTCAAGGGCCCCAGCATTTT. Amino acids: CASSLGRGQGPQHF.

This clone was counted only a few times. This chain joins TRBV10-2 and TRBJ1-2; maybe TRBD1 (5 bases). Germline V gives CDR1 WSHSY, CDR2 SAAADI. The CDR3 contains 11 residues. Trimming took off 5 bases at V and 7 bases at J, with 8 bases between the two ends. The CDR3 spells CASSSGSGYTF. The CDR3 nucleotides read TGCGCCAGCAGTTCAGGGAGTGGCTACACCTTC.

In this sample, this clone turned up once. The V call is TRBV10-3, the J call TRBJ1-5; TRBD1 is a possible D gene (6 bases). Trimming shortened V by 3 bases and J by 7 bases, and 13 bases separated the two germline ends. The CDR3 contains 14 residues. The germline V gene has CDR1 ENHRY and CDR2 SYGVKD. The CDR3 coding sequence is TGTGCCATCAGTGACCCCAGGGGAGGCCAGCCCCAGCATTTT. Translating it yields CAISDPRGGQPQHF.

This chain links TRBV7-2 with TRBJ2-3; tentative D call: TRBD2 (5 bases). Per germline, CDR1 SGHTA and CDR2 FQGNSA. The CDR3 totals 16 residues. V was pared by 6 bases and J by 4 bases, with 20 bases between. The CDR3 DNA reads TGTGCCAGCAGACCCGACTACCTTACCATTCCAGATACGCAGTATTTT. Protein: CASRPDYLTIPDTQYF.